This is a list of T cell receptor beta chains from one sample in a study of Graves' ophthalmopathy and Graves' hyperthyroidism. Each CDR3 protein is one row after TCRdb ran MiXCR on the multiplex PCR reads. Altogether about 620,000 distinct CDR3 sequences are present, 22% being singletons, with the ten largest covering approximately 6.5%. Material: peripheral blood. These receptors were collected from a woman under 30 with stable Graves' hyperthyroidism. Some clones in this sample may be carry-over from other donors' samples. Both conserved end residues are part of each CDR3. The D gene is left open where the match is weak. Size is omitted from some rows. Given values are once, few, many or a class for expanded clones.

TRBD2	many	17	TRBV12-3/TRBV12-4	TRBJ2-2	CASRTSLQGLNTGELFF	TGTGCCAGCAGGACCTCACTCCAGGGACTAAACACCGGGGAGCTGTTTTTT
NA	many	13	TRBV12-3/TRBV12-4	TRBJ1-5	CASRIQWNQPQHF	TGTGCCAGCAGGATTCAGTGGAATCAGCCCCAGCATTTT
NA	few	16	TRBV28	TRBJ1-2	CASSSIRSDKTDGYTF	TGTGCCAGCAGTTCAATCCGCTCGGACAAAACGGATGGCTACACCTTC
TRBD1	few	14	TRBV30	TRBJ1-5	CAWSGGTGDQPQHF	TGTGCCTGGAGTGGGGGGACAGGAGACCAGCCCCAGCATTTT
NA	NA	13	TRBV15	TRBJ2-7	CATSPRKGFEQYF	TGTGCCACCAGCCCTCGAAAAGGGTTCGAGCAGTACTTC
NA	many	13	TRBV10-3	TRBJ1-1	CASTGQPNTEAFF	TGTGCCTCTACGGGACAACCGAACACTGAAGCTTTCTTT
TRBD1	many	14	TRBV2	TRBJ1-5	CASGTGTGNQPQHF	TGTGCCAGCGGCACCGGGACAGGAAATCAGCCCCAGCATTTT
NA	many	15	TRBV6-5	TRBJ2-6	CASSYRRSGANVLTF	TGTGCCAGCAGTTACCGACGCTCTGGGGCCAACGTCCTGACTTTC
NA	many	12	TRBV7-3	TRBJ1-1	CASSGLNTEAFF	TGTGCCAGCAGCGGCTTGAACACTGAAGCTTTCTTT
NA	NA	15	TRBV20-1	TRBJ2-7	CSARTVLGGAYEQYF	TGCAGTGCTAGGACTGTCCTAGGTGGGGCCTACGAGCAGTACTTC
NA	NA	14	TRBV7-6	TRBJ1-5	CASSLSEDNQPQHF	TGTGCCAGCAGCTTAAGTGAGGACAATCAGCCCCAGCATTTT
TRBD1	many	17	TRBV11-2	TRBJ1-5	CASSLVWDREGNQPQHF	TGTGCCAGCAGCTTAGTATGGGACAGGGAAGGCAATCAGCCCCAGCATTTT
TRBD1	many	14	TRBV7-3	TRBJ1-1	CASSFTGDRTEAFF	TGTGCCAGCAGCTTCACAGGGGATCGCACTGAAGCTTTCTTT
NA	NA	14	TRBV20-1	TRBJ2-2	CSASLGSDTGELFF	TGCAGTGCTAGTTTGGGATCGGACACCGGGGAGCTGTTTTTT
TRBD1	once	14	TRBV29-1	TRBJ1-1	CSAISDRADTEAFF	TGCAGCGCCATCTCGGACAGGGCGGACACTGAAGCTTTCTTT
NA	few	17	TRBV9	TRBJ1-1	CASSVLVGDGPNTEAFF	TGTGCCAGCAGCGTACTCGTAGGGGACGGTCCGAACACTGAAGCTTTCTTT
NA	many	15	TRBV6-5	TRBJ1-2	CASSYAGGVSYGYTF	TGTGCCAGCAGTTACGCGGGTGGGGTGAGCTATGGCTACACCTTC
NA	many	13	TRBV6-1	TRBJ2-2	CASSRQSTGELFF	TGTGCCAGCAGTCGACAGTCAACCGGGGAGCTGTTTTTT
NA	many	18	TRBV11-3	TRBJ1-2	CASSLIGSTSASNYGYTF	TGTGCCAGCAGCTTAATAGGCTCCACGTCCGCTTCTAACTATGGCTACACCTTC
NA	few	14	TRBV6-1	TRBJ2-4	CASSPWAGSGIQYF	TGTGCCAGCAGCCCCTGGGCAGGGAGTGGCATTCAGTACTTC
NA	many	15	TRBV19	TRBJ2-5	CASRLSGTYQETQYF	TGTGCCAGTAGACTCTCCGGGACGTACCAAGAGACCCAGTACTTC
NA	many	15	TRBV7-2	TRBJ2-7	CASSLAGGGSYEQYF	TGTGCCAGCAGCTTAGCGGGAGGGGGTTCCTACGAGCAGTACTTC
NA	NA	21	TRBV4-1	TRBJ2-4	CASSPTKLGAGEALAKNIQYF	TGCGCCAGCAGCCCAACAAAGTTGGGGGCGGGGGAAGCTCTAGCCAAAAACATTCAGTACTTC
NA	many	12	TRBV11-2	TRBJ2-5	CASSLDRGDQYF	TGTGCCAGCAGCTTAGATCGGGGAGACCAGTACTTC
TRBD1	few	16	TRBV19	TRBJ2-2	CATRGRGQGGTGELFF	TGTGCCACCCGAGGGCGGGGACAGGGCGGCACCGGGGAGCTGTTTTTT
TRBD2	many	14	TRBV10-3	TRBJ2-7	CAISAREKSYEQYF	TGTGCCATCAGTGCGCGGGAGAAGTCCTACGAGCAGTACTTC
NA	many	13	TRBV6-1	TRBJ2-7	CASSTSVSYEQYF	TGTGCCAGCAGTACAAGTGTCTCCTACGAGCAGTACTTC
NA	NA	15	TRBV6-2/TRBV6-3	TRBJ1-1	CASSEFDRLNTEAFF	TGTGCCAGCAGTGAGTTCGACAGGTTGAACACTGAAGCTTTCTTT
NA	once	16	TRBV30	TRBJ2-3	CAWSVSTGRSTDTQYF	TGTGCCTGGAGTGTGTCGACTGGGCGGTCCACAGATACGCAGTATTTT
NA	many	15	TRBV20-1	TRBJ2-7	CSAPGKGSGTYEQYF	TGCAGTGCCCCGGGGAAAGGGTCGGGAACTTACGAGCAGTACTTC
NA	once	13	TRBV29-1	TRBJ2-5	CSVEERSEETQYF	TGCAGCGTTGAAGAACGCAGTGAAGAGACCCAGTACTTC
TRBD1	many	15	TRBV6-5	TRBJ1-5	CASSLGQVVSQPQHF	TGTGCCAGCAGTTTGGGACAGGTAGTTAGTCAGCCCCAGCATTTT
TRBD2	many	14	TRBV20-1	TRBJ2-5	CSARDLNGGETQYF	TGCAGTGCTAGAGATCTTAACGGGGGGGAGACCCAGTACTTC
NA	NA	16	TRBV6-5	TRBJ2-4	CASSYSRGSGENIQYF	TGTGCCAGCAGTTACTCCCGGGGCAGTGGAGAAAACATTCAGTACTTC
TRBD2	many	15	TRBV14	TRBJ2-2	CASSRDLAVAGELFF	TGTGCCAGCAGCCGAGACCTAGCGGTGGCCGGGGAGCTGTTTTTT
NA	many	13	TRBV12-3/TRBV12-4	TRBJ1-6	CASSFREGSPLHF	TGTGCCAGCAGTTTTAGGGAGGGTTCACCCCTCCACTTT
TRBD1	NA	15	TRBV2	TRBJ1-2	CASQVGGQGIYGYTF	TGTGCCAGCCAGGTGGGGGGACAGGGGATCTATGGCTACACCTTC
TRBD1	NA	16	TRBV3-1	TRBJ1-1	CASREAGTAMNTEAFF	TGTGCCAGCAGAGAAGCCGGGACAGCCATGAACACTGAAGCTTTCTTT
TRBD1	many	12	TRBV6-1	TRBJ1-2	CASRRQGGRFTF	TGTGCCAGCAGACGACAGGGAGGGAGGTTCACCTTC
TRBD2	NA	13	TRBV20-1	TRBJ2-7	CSALRTSGYEQYF	TGCAGTGCCCTCCGGACTAGCGGCTACGAGCAGTACTTC
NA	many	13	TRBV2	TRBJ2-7	CASRDTLPVEQYF	TGTGCCAGCCGGGACACCCTCCCTGTCGAGCAGTACTTC
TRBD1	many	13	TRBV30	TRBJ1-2	CAWSRDRGYGYTF	TGTGCCTGGAGCCGGGACAGGGGGTATGGCTACACCTTC
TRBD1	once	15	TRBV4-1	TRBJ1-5	CASSHGQGGIQPQHF	TGCGCCAGCAGCCACGGACAGGGAGGGATTCAGCCCCAGCATTTT
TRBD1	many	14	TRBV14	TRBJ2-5	CASSHRQGGETQYF	TGTGCCAGCAGCCACAGACAGGGGGGAGAGACCCAGTACTTC
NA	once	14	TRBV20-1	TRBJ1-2	CSARSRVRYYGYTF	TGCAGTGCTCGATCCAGGGTCCGCTACTATGGCTACACCTTC
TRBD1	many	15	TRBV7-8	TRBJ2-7	CASSLVWTGVHEQYF	TGTGCCAGCAGCTTAGTATGGACAGGGGTCCACGAGCAGTACTTC
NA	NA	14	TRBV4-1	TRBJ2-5	CASSQDPREETQYF	TGCGCCAGCAGCCAAGATCCCAGGGAAGAGACCCAGTACTTC
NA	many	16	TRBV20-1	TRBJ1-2	CSARGTGQTNSYGYTF	TGCAGTGCTAGAGGGACTGGCCAAACCAACTCGTATGGCTACACCTTC
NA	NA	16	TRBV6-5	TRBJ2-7	CASSYPPETWPYEQYF	TGTGCCAGCAGTTACCCGCCCGAGACCTGGCCCTACGAGCAGTACTTC
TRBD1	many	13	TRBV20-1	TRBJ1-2	CSARDRDRVGYTF	TGCAGTGCTAGAGATCGGGACAGGGTCGGCTACACCTTC
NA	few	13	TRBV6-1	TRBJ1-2	CASTQGGGYCYTF	TGTGCCAGCACCCAAGGCGGCGGGTATTGCTACACCTTC
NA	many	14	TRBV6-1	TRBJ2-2	CASRWEVQSGELFF	TGTGCCAGCCGATGGGAGGTCCAGTCCGGGGAGCTGTTTTTT
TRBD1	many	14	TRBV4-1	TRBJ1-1	CASSQGTGDTEAFF	TGCGCCAGCAGCCAGGGGACAGGGGACACTGAAGCTTTCTTT